Listed here are 27 T cell receptor beta chains from one sample, sequenced in a study of immune evolution from preneoplasia to lung adenocarcinoma. TCRdb's table, derived via immunoSEQ multiplex PCR, lists solely in-frame clones and lacks some. The sample gives 27,000 or so clones, roughly 70% of which show up once; roughly 6% is in the top ten. The specimen sequenced was FFPE invasive lung adenocarcinoma tissue. All receptors come from a person between 55 and 70 years old with invasive lung adenocarcinoma. Some clones in this sample may be carry-over from other donors' samples.

In this sample, this clone is medium-sized. J is TRBJ2-2 and V is TRBV5-1, with no clear D. Germline V gene lookup returns CDR1 SGHRS and CDR2 YFSETQ. The CDR3 covers 15 residues. The V end was cut by 2 bases, the J end by 4 bases, with 12 bases between. The CDR3, as DNA: TGCGCCAGCAGCTTATGGCTAACCCCCACCGGGGAGCTGTTTTTT. This codes for CASSLWLTPTGELFF.

The gene calls are TRBV5-1 and TRBJ2-7; 9 nucleotides align to TRBD2. Germline V lookup: CDR1 SGHRS, CDR2 YFSETQ. After removal of 8 bases from V and 3 bases from J, the junction contained 15 bases not matched to a gene. CDR3 length: 16 amino acids. Here the CDR3 reads CASRRGREGSNYEQYF. CDR3 in DNA: TGCGCCAGTAGAAGGGGGCGGGAGGGCTCGAACTACGAGCAGTACTTC.

This clone showed up just once. The rearrangement links TRBV5-1 to TRBJ2-1; the D gene is possibly TRBD2 (6 bases). V was cut by 1 base and J by 5 bases, with 13 bases left in between. Per the germline V gene, CDR1 is SGHRS and CDR2 is YFSETQ. There are 15 residues in the CDR3. Written as DNA, the CDR3 is TGCGCCAGCAGCTTGTCGCGACTAGTAAACAATGAGCAGTTCTTC. This encodes CASSLSRLVNNEQFF.

The chain joins TRBV28 to TRBJ2-1; D may be TRBD1 or TRBD2 (7 bases each). V was cut by 6 bases and J by 6 bases, with 12 bases left in between. Germline CDR1 and CDR2: MDHEN and SYDVKM. The CDR3 is made up of 13 amino acids. The CDR3 loop is CASRDREGNEQFF. The CDR3 nucleotides read TGTGCCAGCAGAGACAGGGAGGGCAATGAGCAGTTCTTC.

The chain has TRBV9 and TRBJ1-3, with D unclear. The CDR3 is made up of 16 amino acids. CDR1 and CDR2 from the germline V gene are SGDLS and YYNGEE. V was cut by 0 bases and J by 2 bases, with 12 bases left in between. CDR3 loop: CASSVGLPKAGNTIYF. CDR3 sequence (DNA): TGTGCCAGCAGCGTAGGACTACCTAAAGCTGGAAACACCATATATTTT.

The chain carries TRBV2 and TRBJ2-7; D is unclear. The V gene lost 6 bases and the J gene lost 6 bases, with 9 bases spanning the gap. The CDR3 loop spans 11 amino acids. Germline CDR1 is SNHLY and CDR2 is FYNNEI. As DNA, the CDR3 is TGTGCCAGCAGCAGGATCGGCGAGCAGTACTTC. This codes for CASSRIGEQYF.

The chain uses TRBV28 and TRBJ2-1; 11 positions agree with TRBD2. The V segment lost 5 bases and the J segment 0 bases; nucleotides outside the gene matches: 3. This CDR3 has 16 amino acids. Germline V gene sequence: CDR1 MDHEN, CDR2 SYDVKM. This CDR3 is CASSHLAGGSYNEQFF. Here the CDR3 DNA reads TGTGCCAGCAGTCATCTAGCGGGGGGCTCCTACAATGAGCAGTTCTTC. The full variable domain, with the rest looked up from reference TRBV28 and TRBJ2-1, is DVKVTQSSRYLVKRTGEKVFLECVQDMDHENMFWYRQDPGLGLRLIYFSYDVKMKEKGDIPEGYSVSREKKERFSLILESASTNQTSMYLCASSHLAGGSYNEQFFGPGTRLTVL.

This rearrangement joins TRBV5-1 to TRBJ2-2, with D unresolved. CDR1 is SGHRS, CDR2 YFSETQ, per germline. Deletions cut 1 base from V and 1 base from J, with 5 bases between. The CDR3 is 14 amino acids. The CDR3 loop is CASSLIGNTGELFF. CDR3 DNA: TGCGCCAGCAGCTTGATAGGGAACACCGGGGAGCTGTTTTTT.

V and J are TRBV28 and TRBJ1-2, with D possibly TRBD1 on 5 matching bases. The germline CDR1 and CDR2 sequences are MDHEN and SYDVKM. V gave up 2 bases and J gave up 1 base, with 17 bases separating them. The CDR3 covers 17 residues. The CDR3 DNA reads as TGTGCCAGCAGTTTAGCGGGGCAGGTCGGGTTTAACTATGGCTACACCTTC. As protein: CASSLAGQVGFNYGYTF.

The chain couples TRBV7-8 to TRBJ1-5; 8 bases map to TRBD1. Germline lookup yields CDR1 SGHVS and CDR2 FQNEAQ. The CDR3 totals 15 residues. J gave up 4 bases and V 11 bases, and 13 bases lay outside the gene matches. The CDR3 coding sequence is TGTGCCTCAGGGGAGACAGGGGCGCTTAATCAGCCCCAGCATTTT. Translating gives CASGETGALNQPQHF.

The chain has TRBV7-9 and TRBJ2-3; 8 nucleotides match TRBD2. Germline CDR1 is SEHNR and CDR2 is FQNEAQ (reference sequence). The junction had 20 bases not matched to a gene; V was cut back by 7 bases and J by 5 bases. The CDR3 has 18 amino acids. In nucleotides, the CDR3 is TGTGCCAGCAACTCGAGGACGGCTGAGACGGGAGGGGTAGATACGCAGTATTTT. Translation: CASNSRTAETGGVDTQYF. The entire variable domain, with the rest obtained from reference TRBV7-9 and TRBJ2-3, is as follows: DTGVSQNPRHKITKRGQNVTFRCDPISEHNRLYWYRQTLGQGPEFLTYFQNEAQLEKSRLLSDRFSAERPKGSFSTLEIQRTEQGDSAMYLCASNSRTAETGGVDTQYFGPGTRLTVL.

The chain combines TRBV6-5 with TRBJ2-1; D call uncertain. The CDR3 extends over 15 amino acids. V was clipped by 0 bases and J by 2 bases, with 8 bases between them. In germline, CDR1 is MNHEY, CDR2 SVGAGI. CDR3 bases: TGTGCCAGCAGTTACTCAGGAAATACCTACAATGAGCAGTTCTTC. It codes for CASSYSGNTYNEQFF.

The chain couples TRBV29-1 to TRBJ1-4; no clear D gene. The germline V and J ends were trimmed by 8 bases and 7 bases, with 14 bases remaining between them. CDR3 length: 12 amino acids. In germline, CDR1 is SQVTM, CDR2 ANQGSEA. CDR3: CSFRATGEKLFF. CDR3 DNA: TGCAGCTTCCGGGCCACGGGTGAAAAACTGTTTTTT. Filled out from reference TRBV29-1 and TRBJ1-4, the complete variable domain reads SAVISQKPSRDICQRGTSLTIQCQVDSQVTMMFWYRQQPGQSLTLIATANQGSEATYESGFVIDKFPISRPNLTFSTLTVSNMSPEDSSIYLCSFRATGEKLFFGSGTQLSVL.

V gene TRBV28 combines with J gene TRBJ2-5; the D call may be TRBD1 or TRBD2 (5 bases each). V lost 5 bases and J lost 5, with 18 bases in between. Looked up from germline, CDR1 is MDHEN and CDR2 is SYDVKM. The CDR3 sequence is 15 residues long. CDR3 DNA: TGTGCCAGCAGTCCAGGATGGGGGTTGGCGGAGACCCAGTACTTC. Its translation: CASSPGWGLAETQYF.

J is TRBJ2-7 and V is TRBV7-6, with D perhaps matching TRBD1 or TRBD2 (5 bases each). From germline, CDR1 is SGHVS and CDR2 FNYEAQ. CDR3 length: 16 amino acids. Trimming removed 2 bases at V and 0 bases at J, with 14 bases between. The CDR3 DNA is TGTGCCAGCAGCTTAAGTGTGGGGACGGCCTCCTACGAGCAGTACTTC. Translation gives CASSLSVGTASYEQYF.

This clone was picked up a small number of times. The chain carries TRBV5-1 and TRBJ1-3, with TRBD1 matching over 8 bases. From germline, CDR1 is SGHRS and CDR2 YFSETQ. The V and J ends lost 3 bases and 0 bases, in that order; junction bases with no gene match: 8. The CDR3 spans 17 residues. CDR3 sequence reads: CASSSGQGAGSGNTIYF. The CDR3 DNA sequence: TGCGCCAGCAGCTCCGGACAGGGCGCGGGCTCTGGAAACACCATATATTTT.

This sequence joins TRBV15 and TRBJ2-1; perhaps TRBD2 as D (7 bases). The CDR3 has 15 amino acids. Trimming took off 0 bases at V and 8 bases at J, with 14 bases between the two ends. Germline V lookup: CDR1 LNHNV, CDR2 YYDKDF (reference sequence). The CDR3 sequence: CATSRDRGAGDEQFF. The CDR3 coding sequence is TGTGCCACCAGCAGAGATCGGGGGGCAGGGGATGAGCAGTTCTTC.

The chain recombines TRBV19 with TRBJ2-2, with TRBD2 as a possible D gene (8 bases). This CDR3 spans 17 amino acids. The germline V gene encodes CDR1 LNHDA and CDR2 SQIVND (reference sequence). V was cut by 5 bases and J by 7 bases, with 23 bases left in between. CDR3: CASSLRSGGGAGGELFF. DNA of the CDR3: TGTGCCAGTAGTTTAAGGTCGGGAGGGGGCGCAGGCGGGGAGCTGTTTTTT.

The genes are TRBV7-2 and TRBJ2-1; TRBD1 might be the D (5 bases). Trimming pared 2 bases from V and 9 bases from J, leaving 14 bases between. The length of the CDR3 is 14 residues. Per the germline V gene, CDR1 is SGHTA and CDR2 is FQGNSA. CDR3 DNA: TGTGCCAGCAGCTTAAGCGCAGGGAAGGGTGAGCAGTTCTTC. This encodes CASSLSAGKGEQFF.

This clone has a single count. The chain uses TRBV27 and TRBJ1-2; D perhaps matches TRBD1 (6 bases). Germline V lookup: CDR1 MNHEY, CDR2 SMNVEV (reference sequence). V lost 6 bases and J lost 6, with 17 bases in between. CDR3 length equals 14 residues. This chain's CDR3 is CASSKSTGHDGYTF. As DNA, the CDR3 is TGTGCCAGCAGCAAATCGACAGGTCACGATGGCTACACCTTC.

The chain is built from TRBV12-5 and TRBJ2-5; 12 nucleotides align to TRBD2. The length of the CDR3 is 15 residues. CDR1 is LGHNT and CDR2 is FRNRAP in the germline V gene. V lost 1 base, J lost 5 bases, and 2 bases stayed unmatched. In DNA form, the CDR3 reads TGTGCTAGTGGTTTGGGACTAGCGGGAGAGGAGACCCAGTACTTC. It is translated as CASGLGLAGEETQYF.

V gene TRBV28 combines with J gene TRBJ2-2, with D possibly TRBD2 on 5 matching bases. This CDR3 contains 15 residues. Between the trimmed V and J ends, which lost 6 bases and 7 bases, there was a span of 18 bases. Germline V gene lookup returns CDR1 MDHEN and CDR2 SYDVKM. The CDR3 DNA follows: TGTGCCAGCAGCCCCCCAGGAGGCGTACGCGGGGAGCTGTTTTTT. Translation gives CASSPPGGVRGELFF.

The V call is TRBV6-5, the J call TRBJ2-6; TRBD2 might be the D (6 bases). Trimming cost V 2 bases and J 0 bases, with 8 bases left between them. CDR3 length equals 16 residues. Germline V gene sequence: CDR1 MNHEY, CDR2 SVGAGI. The CDR3 region is CASSYGGSSGANVLTF. As DNA, the CDR3 is TGTGCCAGCAGTTACGGAGGGAGCTCTGGGGCCAACGTCCTGACTTTC.

About this clone itself: This CDR3 is also generated by other DNA sequences in the sample. The chain joins TRBV6-5 to TRBJ1-5; D might be TRBD1 (6 bases). This CDR3 has 14 residues. With 8 bases removed from V and 3 bases from J, the gap between germline ends came to 14 bases. Germline V lookup: CDR1 MNHEY, CDR2 SVGAGI. The CDR3 DNA sequence: TGTGCCAGCTCCCCGGACAGTCCCAATCAGCCCCAGCATTTT. Translation gives CASSPDSPNQPQHF.

V gene TRBV7-2 combines with J gene TRBJ2-1, with D perhaps matching TRBD2 (6 bases). The CDR3 runs to 15 residues. Trimming cost V 5 bases and J 7 bases, with 18 bases left between them. Per germline, CDR1 SGHTA and CDR2 FQGNSA. The CDR3 DNA reads as TGTGCCAGCAGCCCAAAGCGGGCGCCCGGGAATGAGCAGTTCTTC. Translated: CASSPKRAPGNEQFF.

The chain has TRBV5-1 and TRBJ2-7; D is unresolved. This CDR3 region has 13 residues. Trimming stripped 4 bases from V and 1 base from J, with 9 bases between. CDR1 and CDR2 from the germline V gene are SGHRS and YFSETQ. CDR3 amino acids: CASSDGVSYEQYF. CDR3 coding DNA: TGCGCCAGCAGCGACGGAGTTTCCTACGAGCAGTACTTC.

The chain carries TRBV18 and TRBJ2-4; D is perhaps TRBD1 (6 bases). Trimming left V 6 bases short and J 7 bases short, with 13 bases between. Per germline, CDR1 KGHSH and CDR2 LQKENI. This CDR3 has 13 amino acids. CDR3 nucleotides: TGTGCCAGCTCCCTCGACAGGAGCAACATTCAGTACTTC. Translation gives CASSLDRSNIQYF.